This TCR beta chain was obtained from a study of T cell responses to AZD1222 COVID-19 vaccine. Assay used: immunoSEQ multiplex PCR; TCRdb lists only in-frame clones, some missing. This table has more than 70,000 clones, 87% appearing once. Sample: peripheral blood, taken on day 0 of AZD1222 vaccination. The receptors come from an adult in good health.

This chain links TRBV6-6 with TRBJ1-2, with TRBD1 as a possible D gene (5 bases). V lost 5 bases, J lost 5 bases, and 12 bases lay in between. CDR1 and CDR2 (germline): MNHNY, SVGAGI (reference sequence). The CDR3 is 13 residues long. DNA of the CDR3: TGTGCCAGCAGTCCCGGGACGGGGTATGGCTACACCTTC. Amino acid sequence: CASSPGTGYGYTF.